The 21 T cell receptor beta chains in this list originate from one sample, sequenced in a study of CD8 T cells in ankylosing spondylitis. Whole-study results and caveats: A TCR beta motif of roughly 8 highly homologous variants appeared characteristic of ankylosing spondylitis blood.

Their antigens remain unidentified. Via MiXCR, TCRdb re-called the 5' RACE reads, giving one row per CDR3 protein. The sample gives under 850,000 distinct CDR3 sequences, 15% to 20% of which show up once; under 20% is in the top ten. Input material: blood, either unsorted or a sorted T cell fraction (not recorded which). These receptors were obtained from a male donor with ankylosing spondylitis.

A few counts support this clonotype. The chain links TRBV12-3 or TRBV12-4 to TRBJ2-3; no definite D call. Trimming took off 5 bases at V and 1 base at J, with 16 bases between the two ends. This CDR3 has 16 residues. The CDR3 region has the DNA TGTGCCAGCAGTCCCAATCTGGCTCTTCGCACAGATACGCAGTATTTT. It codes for CASSPNLALRTDTQYF.

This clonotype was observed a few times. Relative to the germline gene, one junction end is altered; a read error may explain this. CDR3: CASGLTSNEQFF. CDR3 nucleotides: TGCGCCAGCGGCTTGACTAGTAATGAGCAGTTCTTC. The chain joins TRBV5-1 to TRBJ2-1, with D perhaps matching TRBD2 (6 bases). This CDR3 has 12 amino acids. CDR1 is SGHRS and CDR2 is YFSETQ in the germline V gene.

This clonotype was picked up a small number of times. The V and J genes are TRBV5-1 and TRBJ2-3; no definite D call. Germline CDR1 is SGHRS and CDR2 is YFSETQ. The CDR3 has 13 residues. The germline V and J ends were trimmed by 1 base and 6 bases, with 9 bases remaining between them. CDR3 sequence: CASSLNSWDTQYF. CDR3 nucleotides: TGCGCCAGCAGCTTGAATAGTTGGGATACGCAGTATTTT.

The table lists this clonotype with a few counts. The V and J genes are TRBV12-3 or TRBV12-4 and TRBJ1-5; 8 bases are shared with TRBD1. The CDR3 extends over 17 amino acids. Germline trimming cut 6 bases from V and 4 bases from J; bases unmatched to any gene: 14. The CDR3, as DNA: TGTGCCAGCAGCTATGACAGGGGCGGTGTGCAGAATCAGCCCCAGCATTTT. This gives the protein CASSYDRGGVQNQPQHF.

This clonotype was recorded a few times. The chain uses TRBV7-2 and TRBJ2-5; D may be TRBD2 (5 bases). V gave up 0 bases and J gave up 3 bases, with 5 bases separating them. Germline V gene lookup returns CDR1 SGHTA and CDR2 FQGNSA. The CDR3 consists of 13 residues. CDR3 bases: TGTGCCAGCAGCTTAGCAGCGGAAGAGACCCAGTACTTC. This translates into CASSLAAEETQYF.

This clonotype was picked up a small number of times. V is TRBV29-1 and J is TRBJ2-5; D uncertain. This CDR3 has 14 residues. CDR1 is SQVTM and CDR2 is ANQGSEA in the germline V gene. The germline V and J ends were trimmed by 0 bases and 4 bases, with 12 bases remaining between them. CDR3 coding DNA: TGCAGCGTTGAAGATGGGGAACAGATAGAGACCCAGTACTTC. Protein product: CSVEDGEQIETQYF.

CDR3 coding DNA: TGTGCCATCAGTGAGGGAGAAGAAGGGCTCTACGAGCAGTACTTC. This encodes CAISEGEEGLYEQYF. The chain uses TRBV10-3 and TRBJ2-7; D call uncertain. The CDR3 runs 15 residues. The germline V gene encodes CDR1 ENHRY and CDR2 SYGVKD. V was shortened by 2 bases and J by 3 bases, with 14 bases between the two germline ends.

Here the CDR3 DNA reads TGCGCCAGCAGCTTGGACGGGGGGGCCAAAAACATTCAGTACTTC. Translating gives CASSLDGGAKNIQYF. The genes are TRBV5-1 and TRBJ2-4, with TRBD2 identical over 7 bases. V lost 0 bases and J lost 1; bases outside the gene matches: 1. The germline gives CDR1 SGHRS, CDR2 YFSETQ. The CDR3 has 15 amino acids.

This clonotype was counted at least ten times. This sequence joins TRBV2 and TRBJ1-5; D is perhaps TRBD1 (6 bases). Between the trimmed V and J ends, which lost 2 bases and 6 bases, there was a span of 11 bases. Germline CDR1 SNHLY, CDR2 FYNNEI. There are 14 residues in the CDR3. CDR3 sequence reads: CASSERGGIQPQHF. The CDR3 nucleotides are TGTGCCAGCAGTGAAAGGGGGGGCATTCAGCCCCAGCATTTT.

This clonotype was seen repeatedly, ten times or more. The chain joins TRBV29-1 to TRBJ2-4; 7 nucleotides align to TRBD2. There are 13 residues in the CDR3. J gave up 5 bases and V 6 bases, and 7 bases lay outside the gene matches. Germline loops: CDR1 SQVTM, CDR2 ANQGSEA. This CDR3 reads CSVEGGLQNIQYF. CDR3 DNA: TGCAGCGTGGAGGGAGGGTTACAAAACATTCAGTACTTC.

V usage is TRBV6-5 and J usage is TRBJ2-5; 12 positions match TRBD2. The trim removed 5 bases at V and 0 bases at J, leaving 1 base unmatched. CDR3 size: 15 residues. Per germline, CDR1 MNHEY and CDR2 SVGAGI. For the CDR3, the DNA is TGTGCCAGCAGTACTAGCGGGGGGTACCAAGAGACCCAGTACTTC. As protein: CASSTSGGYQETQYF.

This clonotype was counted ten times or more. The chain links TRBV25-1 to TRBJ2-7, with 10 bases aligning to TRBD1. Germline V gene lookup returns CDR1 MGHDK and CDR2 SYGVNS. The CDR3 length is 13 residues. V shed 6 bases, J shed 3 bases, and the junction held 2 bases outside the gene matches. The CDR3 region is CASSGTGDYEQYF. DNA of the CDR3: TGTGCCAGCAGCGGGACAGGGGACTACGAGCAGTACTTC.

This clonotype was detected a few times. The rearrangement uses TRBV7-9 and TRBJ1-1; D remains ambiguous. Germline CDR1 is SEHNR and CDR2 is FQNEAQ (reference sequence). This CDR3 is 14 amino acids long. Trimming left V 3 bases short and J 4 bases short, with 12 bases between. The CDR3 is CASSFLDGSTEAFF. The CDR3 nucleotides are TGTGCCAGCAGCTTTCTAGATGGGAGCACTGAAGCTTTCTTT.

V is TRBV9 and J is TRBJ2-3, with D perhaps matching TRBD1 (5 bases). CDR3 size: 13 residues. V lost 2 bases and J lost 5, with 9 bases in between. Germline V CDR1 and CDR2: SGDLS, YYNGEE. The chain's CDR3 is CASSVPGRDTQYF. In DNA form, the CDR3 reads TGTGCCAGCAGCGTCCCAGGGCGAGATACGCAGTATTTT.

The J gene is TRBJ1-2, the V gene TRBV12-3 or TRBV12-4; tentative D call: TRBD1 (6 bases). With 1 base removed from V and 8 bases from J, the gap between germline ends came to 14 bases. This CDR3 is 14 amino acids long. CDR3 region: CASSLGDTRRGYTF. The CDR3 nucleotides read TGTGCCAGCAGTTTAGGGGACACCCGGCGGGGCTACACCTTC.

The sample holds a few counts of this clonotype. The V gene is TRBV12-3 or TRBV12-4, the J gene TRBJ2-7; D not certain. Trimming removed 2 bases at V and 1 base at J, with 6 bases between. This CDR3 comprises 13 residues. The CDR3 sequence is CASSLYLSYEQYF. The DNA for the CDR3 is TGTGCCAGCAGTTTATACCTATCCTACGAGCAGTACTTC.

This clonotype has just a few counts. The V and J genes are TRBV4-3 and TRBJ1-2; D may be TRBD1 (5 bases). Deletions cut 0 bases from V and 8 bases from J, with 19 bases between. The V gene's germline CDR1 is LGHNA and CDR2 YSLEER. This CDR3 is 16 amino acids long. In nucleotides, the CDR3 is TGCGCCAGCAGCCAAGACTTTTCCGGGACCCCACAGGGCTACACCTTC. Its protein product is CASSQDFSGTPQGYTF.

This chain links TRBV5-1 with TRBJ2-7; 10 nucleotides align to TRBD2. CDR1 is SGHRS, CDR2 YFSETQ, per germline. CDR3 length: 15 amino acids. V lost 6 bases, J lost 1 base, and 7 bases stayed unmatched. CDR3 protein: CASKRTSGSSYEQYF. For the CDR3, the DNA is TGCGCCAGCAAGCGGACTAGCGGATCTTCCTACGAGCAGTACTTC.

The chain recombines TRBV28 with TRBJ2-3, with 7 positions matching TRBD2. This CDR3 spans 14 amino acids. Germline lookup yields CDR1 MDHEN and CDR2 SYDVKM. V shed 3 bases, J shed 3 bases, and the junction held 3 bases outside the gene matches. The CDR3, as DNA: TGTGCCAGCAGTTTCAGCGGGATTACAGATACGCAGTATTTT. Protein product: CASSFSGITDTQYF. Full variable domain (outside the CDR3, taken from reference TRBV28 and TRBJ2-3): DVKVTQSSRYLVKRTGEKVFLECVQDMDHENMFWYRQDPGLGLRLIYFSYDVKMKEKGDIPEGYSVSREKKERFSLILESASTNQTSMYLCASSFSGITDTQYFGPGTRLTVL.

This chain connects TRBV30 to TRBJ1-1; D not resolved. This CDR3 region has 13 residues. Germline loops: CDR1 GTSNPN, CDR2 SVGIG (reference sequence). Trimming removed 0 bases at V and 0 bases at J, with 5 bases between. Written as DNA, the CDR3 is TGTGCCTGGAGTGTAATTTTGAACACTGAAGCTTTCTTT. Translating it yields CAWSVILNTEAFF.

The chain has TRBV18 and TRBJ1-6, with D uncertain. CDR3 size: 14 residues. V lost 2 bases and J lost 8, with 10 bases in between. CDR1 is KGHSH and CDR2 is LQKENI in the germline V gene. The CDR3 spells CASSPLAVHSPLHF. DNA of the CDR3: TGTGCCAGCTCACCATTGGCGGTGCATTCACCCCTCCACTTT.